The 9 T cell receptor beta chains reported below all come from one sample, sequenced in a study of blood T cell repertoires in COVID-19. Sequencing used immunoSEQ multiplex PCR; TCRdb keeps in-frame clones, though not all of them. The sample holds approximately 350,000 clones; roughly four fifths are singletons and the top ten take 5.1%. Sequencing was carried out using PBMCs or T cells enriched from blood (not recorded which). Receptors were obtained from a woman between 45 and 65 years old who had recovered from COVID-19.

The chain recombines TRBV27 with TRBJ1-2; TRBD1 agrees at 10 bases. Losses at the gene ends were 5 bases for V and 3 bases for J; bases not matched to a gene: 15. Per the germline V gene, CDR1 is MNHEY and CDR2 is SMNVEV (reference sequence). The CDR3 loop spans 18 amino acids. The CDR3 DNA is TGTGCCAGCAGTGTAAGACGCACTGACAGGGGGCGAGACTATGGCTACACCTTC. It translates to CASSVRRTDRGRDYGYTF.

The chain joins TRBV19 to TRBJ1-1; D is unclear. V was trimmed by 1 base and J by 3 bases, leaving 18 bases between them. CDR1 and CDR2 (germline): LNHDA, SQIVND (reference sequence). The CDR3 contains 17 residues. The CDR3 loop is CASSIAGFGSGDTEAFF. The CDR3 nucleotides are TGTGCCAGTAGTATAGCGGGATTCGGTTCTGGGGACACTGAAGCTTTCTTT.

The chain uses TRBV2 and TRBJ1-2, with D unresolved. The CDR3 has 17 amino acids. Trimming pared 0 bases from V and 3 bases from J, leaving 17 bases between. The germline gives CDR1 SNHLY, CDR2 FYNNEI. The CDR3 nucleotides read TGTGCCAGCAGTGAAGCCGTAGCCCTATCGTCCCACTATGGCTACACCTTC. This gives the protein CASSEAVALSSHYGYTF.

The rearrangement uses TRBV6-2 or TRBV6-3 and TRBJ1-1; perhaps TRBD1 as D (5 bases). V dropped 0 bases and J dropped 6 bases, with 14 bases sitting between them. The V gene's germline CDR1 is MNHEY and CDR2 SVGEGT. The CDR3 is 15 amino acids. CDR3 nucleotide sequence: TGTGCCAGCAGTTACTCGGGGCAGGGATTGCCTGAAGCTTTCTTT. This translates into CASSYSGQGLPEAFF.

This clone came up once. The V call is TRBV11-2, the J call TRBJ1-4; D is possibly TRBD1 (5 bases). With 5 bases removed from V and 17 bases from J, the gap between germline ends came to 21 bases. This CDR3 comprises 13 residues. Looked up from germline, CDR1 is SGHAT and CDR2 is FQNNGV. In DNA, the CDR3 is TGTGCCAGCAGCCCCGGCCCCGGGTGGGGGGGATTTTTT. Translated: CASSPGPGWGGFF.

The V and J genes are TRBV19 and TRBJ1-3; maybe TRBD1 (5 bases). CDR3 length equals 16 residues. Trimming shortened V by 8 bases and J by 0 bases, and 17 bases separated the two germline ends. The germline gives CDR1 LNHDA, CDR2 SQIVND (reference sequence). CDR3 nucleotides: TGTGCCAGTTCCGGGACTCGAACTACCTCTGGAAACACCATATATTTT. Amino acids: CASSGTRTTSGNTIYF.

The chain links TRBV12-3 or TRBV12-4 to TRBJ2-7; the match to TRBD2 covers 8 bases. J gave up 2 bases and V 6 bases, and 3 bases lay outside the gene matches. The CDR3 is 13 residues long. CDR3 protein: CASRTSEAYEQYF. In DNA form, the CDR3 reads TGTGCCAGCAGGACTAGCGAGGCCTACGAGCAGTACTTC.

The V call is TRBV7-6, the J call TRBJ1-3, with 8 nucleotides matching TRBD1. Germline CDR1 and CDR2: SGHVS and FNYEAQ. Germline trimming cut 7 bases from V and 2 bases from J; bases unmatched to any gene: 4. The CDR3 covers 14 residues. The CDR3 sequence: CASTLGQAGNTIYF. The CDR3 nucleotides are TGTGCCAGCACCCTGGGACAGGCTGGAAACACCATATATTTT.

This clone was observed at least ten times. The chain links TRBV7-2 to TRBJ2-3; 10 bases are a match to TRBD2. The V segment lost 5 bases and the J segment 1 base; nucleotides outside the gene matches: 6. The CDR3 extends over 16 amino acids. Per germline, CDR1 SGHTA and CDR2 FQGNSA. CDR3 sequence: CASSVSGRGGTDTQYF. For the CDR3, the DNA is TGTGCCAGCAGCGTAAGCGGGAGGGGGGGCACAGATACGCAGTATTTT.